The 18 T cell receptor beta chains below were found in one sample sequenced in a study of blood T cell repertoires in COVID-19. Generated by immunoSEQ multiplex PCR, the TCRdb table keeps only in-frame clones and is missing some. The sample yields about 100,000 clones, less than 85% seen once. The sample was peripheral blood. The origin of the receptors is a woman between 65 and 79 years old with active or convalescent COVID-19.

The chain links TRBV7-2 to TRBJ2-1; D remains unclear. Trimming left V 0 bases short and J 8 bases short, with 11 bases between. This CDR3 spans 14 amino acids. Germline CDR1 reads SGHTA; CDR2 reads FQGNSA. The CDR3 sequence is CASSLALEVYEQFF. CDR3 nucleotide sequence: TGTGCCAGCAGCTTAGCCCTAGAAGTATATGAGCAGTTCTTC.

The rearrangement links TRBV28 to TRBJ2-1; 12 positions match TRBD2. V gave up 5 bases and J gave up 10 bases; unmatched junction bases: 9. In germline, CDR1 is MDHEN, CDR2 SYDVKM. The CDR3 length is 15 residues. As DNA, the CDR3 is TGTGCCAGCAGTGAACCTAGCGGGGGGGTTCAGGAGCAGTTCTTC. It codes for CASSEPSGGVQEQFF.

V gene TRBV29-1 combines with J gene TRBJ2-6, with a possible D match to TRBD2 (5 bases). This CDR3 contains 14 residues. V was shortened by 7 bases and J by 0 bases, with 10 bases between the two germline ends. Germline assignment: CDR1 SQVTM and CDR2 ANQGSEA. The CDR3 is CSATGSSGANVLTF. The CDR3 DNA reads TGCAGCGCCACGGGGAGCTCTGGGGCCAACGTCCTGACTTTC.

This chain joins TRBV7-9 and TRBJ1-1; D is unclear. V lost 0 bases to trimming and J lost 7 bases, with 9 bases between them. The germline V gene has CDR1 SEHNR and CDR2 FQNEAQ (reference sequence). The CDR3 is 13 amino acids. CDR3 coding DNA: TGTGCCAGCAGCTTAGCGGTCCGGAGTGAAGCTTTCTTT. Translation gives CASSLAVRSEAFF.

V gene TRBV5-4 combines with J gene TRBJ2-1; 12 bases are shared with TRBD2. The CDR3 length is 16 residues. CDR1 and CDR2 (germline): SGHNT, YYREEE (reference sequence). The V gene end was trimmed by 4 bases and the J gene end by 9 bases; junction bases not matched to a gene: 11. This chain's CDR3 is CASSIETSGGIGEQFF. The CDR3 nucleotides are TGTGCCAGCAGCATTGAGACTAGCGGGGGTATCGGTGAGCAGTTCTTC.

V usage is TRBV7-9 and J usage is TRBJ2-5; D might be TRBD1 (6 bases). From germline, CDR1 is SEHNR and CDR2 FQNEAQ (reference sequence). CDR3 length: 13 residues. The V end was cut by 5 bases, the J end by 5 bases, with 12 bases between. CDR3 in DNA: TGTGCCAGCAGCCAACAGGGTTGGGAGACCCAGTACTTC. Protein product: CASSQQGWETQYF.

This clone appeared a single time. V gene TRBV4-1 combines with J gene TRBJ2-7; 12 bases match TRBD2. Germline values: CDR1 MGHRA, CDR2 YSYEKL. This CDR3 has 16 amino acids. With V trimmed by 4 bases and J by 2 bases, 6 bases remained unmatched. CDR3 region: CASSPRLAGAPYEQYF. Written as DNA, the CDR3 is TGCGCCAGCAGCCCTCGACTAGCGGGAGCCCCCTACGAGCAGTACTTC.

The chain carries TRBV10-3 and TRBJ2-5; the match to TRBD1 covers 8 bases. V lost 1 base and J lost 1; bases outside the gene matches: 5. Per the germline V gene, CDR1 is ENHRY and CDR2 is SYGVKD. This CDR3 comprises 16 residues. DNA of the CDR3: TGTGCCATCAGTGAGTTCGGCGGGACAGGCCAAGAGACCCAGTACTTC. It encodes CAISEFGGTGQETQYF.

This chain links TRBV4-3 with TRBJ1-2; D is possibly TRBD1 (5 bases). The CDR3 has 13 amino acids. Germline CDR1 LGHNA, CDR2 YSLEER. V was shortened by 0 bases and J by 7 bases, with 9 bases between the two germline ends. In DNA, the CDR3 is TGCGCCAGCAGCCAAGATCAGGGTAGTGGCTACACCTTC. Translation gives CASSQDQGSGYTF.

The CDR3 reads CASSSQGGLIGEQYF. CDR3 coding DNA: TGTGCCAGCAGCTCCCAGGGGGGCCTAATCGGCGAGCAGTACTTC. V is TRBV11-2 and J is TRBJ2-7, with a tentative D call TRBD1 (7 bases). V dropped 4 bases and J dropped 6 bases, with 19 bases sitting between them. Germline assignment: CDR1 SGHAT and CDR2 FQNNGV. The CDR3 spans 15 residues.

The chain joins TRBV7-2 to TRBJ1-5, with 8 bases that match TRBD1. J gave up 6 bases and V 3 bases, and 7 bases lay outside the gene matches. Per the germline V gene, CDR1 is SGHTA and CDR2 is FQGNSA. The length of the CDR3 is 15 residues. CDR3 loop: CASSLDRAGTQPQHF. The CDR3 region has the DNA TGTGCCAGCAGCTTGGACAGGGCAGGCACTCAGCCCCAGCATTTT.

The rearrangement uses TRBV29-1 and TRBJ2-5; possibly TRBD1 for D (6 bases). The germline V gene encodes CDR1 SQVTM and CDR2 ANQGSEA. This CDR3 has 12 residues. V lost 7 bases, J lost 5 bases, and 14 bases lay in between. The DNA of the CDR3 is TGCAGCGCTGTGACAGGCTTGGAGACCCAGTACTTC. It encodes CSAVTGLETQYF.

The chain is built from TRBV7-9 and TRBJ1-3; D gene uncertain. The CDR3 is 12 amino acids. Per germline, CDR1 SEHNR and CDR2 FQNEAQ (reference sequence). V was clipped by 8 bases and J by 0 bases, with 5 bases between them. This CDR3 is CASVLSGNTIYF. The DNA for the CDR3 is TGTGCCAGCGTCCTCTCTGGAAACACCATATATTTT. The full variable domain, completed using reference TRBV7-9 and TRBJ1-3, is DTGVSQNPRHKITKRGQNVTFRCDPISEHNRLYWYRQTLGQGPEFLTYFQNEAQLEKSRLLSDRFSAERPKGSFSTLEIQRTEQGDSAMYLCASVLSGNTIYFGEGSWLTVV.

A few counts support this clone. V gene TRBV30 combines with J gene TRBJ2-7; tentatively, D is TRBD1 (5 bases). Germline V gene data show CDR1 as GTSNPN and CDR2 as SVGIG (reference sequence). CDR3 size: 15 residues. V was clipped by 3 bases and J by 2 bases, with 17 bases between them. CDR3 bases: TGTGCCTGGAGGAGCCTCAGGGAAACGGCCTACGAGCAGTACTTC. Its protein product is CAWRSLRETAYEQYF.

This chain uses TRBV2 with TRBJ1-4; no clear D gene. This CDR3 spans 14 amino acids. Germline V gives CDR1 SNHLY, CDR2 FYNNEI. The ends were cut back, 7 bases at V and 3 bases at J, with 12 bases in the middle. CDR3 nucleotide sequence: TGTGCCAGCAACCTGGGAGGGCCTAATGAAAAACTGTTTTTT. This translates into CASNLGGPNEKLFF.

This clone has just a few counts. The V and J genes are TRBV18 and TRBJ2-2; maybe TRBD1 (5 bases). The germline V and J ends were trimmed by 7 bases and 0 bases, with 9 bases remaining between them. The CDR3 runs to 14 residues. Germline CDR1 KGHSH, CDR2 LQKENI. CDR3 loop: CASLRQTNTGELFF. The CDR3 nucleotides are TGTGCCAGCTTACGACAGACGAACACCGGGGAGCTGTTTTTT.

The genes are TRBV5-6 and TRBJ2-1; perhaps TRBD1 as D (7 bases). CDR3 size: 17 residues. CDR1 and CDR2 from the germline V gene are SGHDT and YYEEEE. Trimming took 4 bases from V and 7 from J, leaving 24 bases between them. The CDR3 here is CASSPVRRGQFWNEQFF. CDR3 sequence (DNA): TGTGCCAGCAGCCCGGTCCGGAGGGGGCAGTTTTGGAATGAGCAGTTCTTC.

In this sample, this clone turned up once. This chain connects TRBV3-1 (or the pseudogene TRBV3-2) to TRBJ2-3, with 10 nucleotides matching TRBD2. The CDR3 is 18 residues long. Per germline, CDR1 LGHDT and CDR2 YNNKEL (reference sequence). The V gene end was trimmed by 6 bases and the J gene end by 0 bases; junction bases not matched to a gene: 12. CDR3 coding DNA: TGTGCCAGCAGACAATTAGCGGGAGCGGGAGGGAGCACAGATACGCAGTATTTT. Protein sequence: CASRQLAGAGGSTDTQYF.